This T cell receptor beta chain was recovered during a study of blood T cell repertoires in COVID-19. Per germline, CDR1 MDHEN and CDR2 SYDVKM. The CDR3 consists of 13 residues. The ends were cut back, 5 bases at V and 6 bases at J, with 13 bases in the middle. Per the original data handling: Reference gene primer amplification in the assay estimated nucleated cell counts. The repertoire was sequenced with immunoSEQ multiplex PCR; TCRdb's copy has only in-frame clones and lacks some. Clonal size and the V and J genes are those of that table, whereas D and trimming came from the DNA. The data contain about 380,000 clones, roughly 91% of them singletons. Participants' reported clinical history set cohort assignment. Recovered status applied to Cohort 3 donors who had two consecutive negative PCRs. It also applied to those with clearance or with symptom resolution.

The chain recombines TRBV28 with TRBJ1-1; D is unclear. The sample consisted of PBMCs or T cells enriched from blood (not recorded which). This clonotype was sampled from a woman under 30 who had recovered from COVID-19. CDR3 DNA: TGTGCCAGCAGTCCCGGGAAGGGCCCTGAAGCTTTCTTT. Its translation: CASSPGKGPEAFF. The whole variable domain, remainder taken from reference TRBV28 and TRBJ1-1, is DVKVTQSSRYLVKRTGEKVFLECVQDMDHENMFWYRQDPGLGLRLIYFSYDVKMKEKGDIPEGYSVSREKKERFSLILESASTNQTSMYLCASSPGKGPEAFFGQGTRLTVV.